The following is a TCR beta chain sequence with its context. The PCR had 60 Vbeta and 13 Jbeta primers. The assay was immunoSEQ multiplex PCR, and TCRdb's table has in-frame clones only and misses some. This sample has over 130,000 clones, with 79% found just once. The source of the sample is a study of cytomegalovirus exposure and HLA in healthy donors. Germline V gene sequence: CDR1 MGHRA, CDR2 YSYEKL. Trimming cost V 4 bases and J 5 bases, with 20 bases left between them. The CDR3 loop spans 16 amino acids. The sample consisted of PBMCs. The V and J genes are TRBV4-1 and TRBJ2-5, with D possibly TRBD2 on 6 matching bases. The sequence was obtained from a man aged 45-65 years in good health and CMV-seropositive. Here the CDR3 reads CASSRIQSGAGETQYF. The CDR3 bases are TGCGCCAGCAGCCGAATTCAGAGTGGGGCGGGGGAGACCCAGTACTTC.